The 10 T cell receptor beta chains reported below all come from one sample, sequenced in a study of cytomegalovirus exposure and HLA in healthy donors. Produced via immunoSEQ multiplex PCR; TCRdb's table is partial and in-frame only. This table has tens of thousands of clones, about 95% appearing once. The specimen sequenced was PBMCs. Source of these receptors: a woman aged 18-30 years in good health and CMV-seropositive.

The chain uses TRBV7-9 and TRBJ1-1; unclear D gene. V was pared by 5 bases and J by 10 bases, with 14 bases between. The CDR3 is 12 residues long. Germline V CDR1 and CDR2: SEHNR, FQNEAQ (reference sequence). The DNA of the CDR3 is TGTGCCAGCAGCCAGCAGGTTAGCGTAGCTTTCTTT. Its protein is CASSQQVSVAFF.

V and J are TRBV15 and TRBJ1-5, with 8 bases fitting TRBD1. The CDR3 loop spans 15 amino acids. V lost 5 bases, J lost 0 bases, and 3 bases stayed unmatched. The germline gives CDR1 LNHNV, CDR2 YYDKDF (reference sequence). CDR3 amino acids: CATSGGQVSNQPQHF. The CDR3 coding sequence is TGTGCCACCAGCGGGGGACAGGTTAGCAATCAGCCCCAGCATTTT. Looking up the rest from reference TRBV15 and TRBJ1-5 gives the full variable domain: DAMVIQNPRYQVTQFGKPVTLSCSQTLNHNVMYWYQQKSSQAPKLLFHYYDKDFNNEADTPDNFQSRRPNTSFCFLDIRSPGLGDTAMYLCATSGGQVSNQPQHFGDGTRLSIL.

The CDR3 protein is CASSVEGGGTSGFNEQYF. CDR3 nucleotide sequence: TGTGCCAGCAGCGTAGAGGGGGGAGGGACTAGCGGCTTTAACGAGCAGTACTTC. The chain has TRBV9 and TRBJ2-7; 11 bases are shared with TRBD2. With 0 bases clipped from V and 5 bases from J, the junction kept 13 bases outside the gene matches. This CDR3 is 18 amino acids long. The germline V gene encodes CDR1 SGDLS and CDR2 YYNGEE.

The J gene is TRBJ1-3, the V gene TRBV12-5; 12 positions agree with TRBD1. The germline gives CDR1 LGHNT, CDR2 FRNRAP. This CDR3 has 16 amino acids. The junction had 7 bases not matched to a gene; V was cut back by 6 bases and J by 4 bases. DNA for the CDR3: TGTGCTAGTGGCGCCGGGGACAGGGGGCGAGGAAACACCATATATTTT. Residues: CASGAGDRGRGNTIYF.

In nucleotides, the CDR3 is TGTGCTAGTGGTCCTCCGGTCTACACAGATACGCAGTATTTT. Translating gives CASGPPVYTDTQYF. V gene TRBV12-5 combines with J gene TRBJ2-3, with D hard to call. Germline CDR1 LGHNT, CDR2 FRNRAP. The V gene lost 5 bases and the J gene lost 2 bases, with 11 bases spanning the gap. CDR3 length: 14 residues.

CDR3 DNA: TGTGCCACCAGGTTCGGGGGGGCAACTAATGAAAAACTGTTTTTT. This sequence encodes CATRFGGATNEKLFF. The chain employs TRBV15 and TRBJ1-4, with D possibly matching TRBD1 (5 bases). Germline CDR1 is LNHNV and CDR2 is YYDKDF (reference sequence). The CDR3 has 15 amino acids. With 6 bases removed from V and 0 bases from J, the gap between germline ends came to 11 bases.

The CDR3 bases are TGTGCCAGCAGCTTGGCTCACTACACTGAAGCTTTCTTT. Translation gives CASSLAHYTEAFF. The chain uses TRBV5-8 and TRBJ1-1, with no clear D. Germline lookup yields CDR1 SGHTS and CDR2 YDEGEE. V was pared by 0 bases and J by 3 bases, with 6 bases between. There are 13 residues in the CDR3.

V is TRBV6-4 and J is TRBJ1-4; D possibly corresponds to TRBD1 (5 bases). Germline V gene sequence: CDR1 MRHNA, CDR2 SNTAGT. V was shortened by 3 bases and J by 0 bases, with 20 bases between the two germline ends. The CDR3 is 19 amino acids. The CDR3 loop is CASSEGSAGPQATNEKLFF. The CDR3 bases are TGTGCCAGCAGTGAAGGGTCGGCGGGGCCCCAAGCAACTAATGAAAAACTGTTTTTT.

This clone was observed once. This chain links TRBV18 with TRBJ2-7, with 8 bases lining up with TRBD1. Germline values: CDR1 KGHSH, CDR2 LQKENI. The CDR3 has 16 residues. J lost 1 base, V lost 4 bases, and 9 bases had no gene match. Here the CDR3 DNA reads TGTGCCAGCTCACAACCGGGACAGGAGAGATCCTACGAGCAGTACTTC. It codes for CASSQPGQERSYEQYF.

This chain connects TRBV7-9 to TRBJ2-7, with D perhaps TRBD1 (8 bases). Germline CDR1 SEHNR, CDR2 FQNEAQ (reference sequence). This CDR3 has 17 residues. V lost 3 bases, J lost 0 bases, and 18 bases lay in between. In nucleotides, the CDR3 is TGTGCCAGCAGCTTGGAGACAGGGGACTACAACTCCTACGAGCAGTACTTC. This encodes CASSLETGDYNSYEQYF.